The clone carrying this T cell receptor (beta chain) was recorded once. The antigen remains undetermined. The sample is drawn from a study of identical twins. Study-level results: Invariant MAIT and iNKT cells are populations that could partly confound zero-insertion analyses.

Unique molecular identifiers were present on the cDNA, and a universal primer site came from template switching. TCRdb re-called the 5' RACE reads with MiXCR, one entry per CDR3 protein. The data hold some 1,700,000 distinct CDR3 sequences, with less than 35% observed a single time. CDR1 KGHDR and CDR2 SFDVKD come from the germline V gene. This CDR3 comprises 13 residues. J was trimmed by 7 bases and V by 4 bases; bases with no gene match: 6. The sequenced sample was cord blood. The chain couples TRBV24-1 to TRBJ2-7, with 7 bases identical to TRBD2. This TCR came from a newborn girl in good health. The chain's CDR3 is CATSESTSNEQYF. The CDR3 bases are TGTGCCACCAGTGAGTCGACTAGCAATGAGCAGTACTTC.